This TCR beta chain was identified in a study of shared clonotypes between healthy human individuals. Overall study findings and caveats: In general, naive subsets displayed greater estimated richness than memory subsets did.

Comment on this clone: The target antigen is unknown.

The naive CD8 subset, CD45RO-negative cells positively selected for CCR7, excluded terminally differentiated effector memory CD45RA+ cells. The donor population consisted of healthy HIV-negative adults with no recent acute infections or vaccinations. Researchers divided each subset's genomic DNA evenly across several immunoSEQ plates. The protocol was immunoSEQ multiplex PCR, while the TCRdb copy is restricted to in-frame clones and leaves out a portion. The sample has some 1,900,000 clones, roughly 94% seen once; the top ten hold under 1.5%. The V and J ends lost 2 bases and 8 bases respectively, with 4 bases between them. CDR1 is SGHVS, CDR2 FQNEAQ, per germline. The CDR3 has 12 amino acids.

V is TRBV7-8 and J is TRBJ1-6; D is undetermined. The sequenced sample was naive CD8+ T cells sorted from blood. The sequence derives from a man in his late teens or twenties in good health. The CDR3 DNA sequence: TGTGCCAGCAGCTTAATAGATTCACCCCTCCACTTT. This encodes CASSLIDSPLHF.